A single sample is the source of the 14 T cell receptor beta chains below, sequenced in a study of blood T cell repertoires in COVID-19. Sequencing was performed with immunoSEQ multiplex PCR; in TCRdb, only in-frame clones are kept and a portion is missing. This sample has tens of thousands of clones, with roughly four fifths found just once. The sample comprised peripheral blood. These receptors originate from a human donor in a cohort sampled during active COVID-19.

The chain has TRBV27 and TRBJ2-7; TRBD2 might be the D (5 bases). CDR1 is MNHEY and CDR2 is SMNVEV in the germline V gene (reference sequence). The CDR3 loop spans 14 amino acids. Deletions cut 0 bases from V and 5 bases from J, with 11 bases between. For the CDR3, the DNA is TGTGCCAGCAGTTTATCGGGGAGTTCCCACGAGCAGTACTTC. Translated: CASSLSGSSHEQYF.

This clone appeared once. The CDR3 region has the DNA TGTGCCAGCGGTTGGACAGGGCCCTCCTACGAGCAGTACTTC. This sequence encodes CASGWTGPSYEQYF. The chain couples TRBV5-6 to TRBJ2-7, with 8 nucleotides matching TRBD1. The CDR3 length is 14 residues. Germline values: CDR1 SGHDT, CDR2 YYEEEE. The V segment lost 7 bases and the J segment 0 bases; nucleotides outside the gene matches: 6.

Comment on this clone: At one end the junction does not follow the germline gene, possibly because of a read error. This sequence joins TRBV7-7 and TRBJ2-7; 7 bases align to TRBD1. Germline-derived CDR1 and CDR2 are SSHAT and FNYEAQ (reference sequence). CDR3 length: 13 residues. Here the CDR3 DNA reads TGTGCTAGCAGCCCCGGGACAGAACAAGGACGGTACTTC. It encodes CASSPGTEQGRYF.

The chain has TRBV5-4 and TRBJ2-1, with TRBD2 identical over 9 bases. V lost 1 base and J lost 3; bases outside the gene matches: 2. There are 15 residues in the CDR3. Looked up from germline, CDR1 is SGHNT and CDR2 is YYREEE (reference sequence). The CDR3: CASSLKLAGYNEQFF. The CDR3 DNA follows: TGTGCCAGCAGCTTGAAACTAGCGGGCTACAATGAGCAGTTCTTC.

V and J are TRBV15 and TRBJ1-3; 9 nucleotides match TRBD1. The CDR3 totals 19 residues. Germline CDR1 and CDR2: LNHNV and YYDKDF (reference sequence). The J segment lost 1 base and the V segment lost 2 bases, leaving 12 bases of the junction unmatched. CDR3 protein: CATSRFLSGTGQSGNTIYF. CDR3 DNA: TGTGCCACCAGCAGATTCCTATCCGGGACAGGGCAATCTGGAAACACCATATATTTT.

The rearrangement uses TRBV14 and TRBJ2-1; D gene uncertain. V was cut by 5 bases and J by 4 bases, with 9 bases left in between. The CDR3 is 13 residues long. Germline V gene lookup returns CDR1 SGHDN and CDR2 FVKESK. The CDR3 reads CASSYSIYNEQFF. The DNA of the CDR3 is TGTGCCAGCAGCTACAGTATTTACAATGAGCAGTTCTTC.

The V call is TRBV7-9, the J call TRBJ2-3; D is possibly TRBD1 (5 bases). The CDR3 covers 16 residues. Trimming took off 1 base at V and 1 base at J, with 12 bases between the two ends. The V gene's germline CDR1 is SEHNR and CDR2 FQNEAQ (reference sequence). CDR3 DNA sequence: TGTGCCAGCAGCTTAGGGGTAGGGGATCGCACAGATACGCAGTATTTT. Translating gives CASSLGVGDRTDTQYF.

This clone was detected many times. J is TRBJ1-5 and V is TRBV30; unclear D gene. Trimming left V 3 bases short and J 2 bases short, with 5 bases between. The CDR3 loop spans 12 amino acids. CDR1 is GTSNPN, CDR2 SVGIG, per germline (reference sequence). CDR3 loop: CAWRYGNQPQHF. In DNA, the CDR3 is TGTGCCTGGAGGTATGGCAATCAGCCCCAGCATTTT.

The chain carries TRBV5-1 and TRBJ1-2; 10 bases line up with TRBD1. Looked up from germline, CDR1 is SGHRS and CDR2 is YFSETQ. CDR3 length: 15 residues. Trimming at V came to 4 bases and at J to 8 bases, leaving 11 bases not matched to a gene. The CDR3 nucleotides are TGCGCCAGCAGCGCCCCCGGGACAGGGGATGGCGGCTACACCTTC. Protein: CASSAPGTGDGGYTF.

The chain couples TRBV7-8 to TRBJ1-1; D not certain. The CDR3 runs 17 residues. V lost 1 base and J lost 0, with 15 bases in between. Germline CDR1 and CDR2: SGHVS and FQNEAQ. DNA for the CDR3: TGTGCCAGCAGCTTAGATACCGTCCCTCCTATGAACACTGAAGCTTTCTTT. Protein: CASSLDTVPPMNTEAFF.

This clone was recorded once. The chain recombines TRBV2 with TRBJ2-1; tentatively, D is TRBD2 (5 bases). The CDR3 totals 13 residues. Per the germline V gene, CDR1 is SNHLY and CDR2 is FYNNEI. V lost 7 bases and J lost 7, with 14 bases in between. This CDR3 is CASNPGGVNEQFF. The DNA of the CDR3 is TGTGCCAGCAACCCAGGAGGTGTAAATGAGCAGTTCTTC.

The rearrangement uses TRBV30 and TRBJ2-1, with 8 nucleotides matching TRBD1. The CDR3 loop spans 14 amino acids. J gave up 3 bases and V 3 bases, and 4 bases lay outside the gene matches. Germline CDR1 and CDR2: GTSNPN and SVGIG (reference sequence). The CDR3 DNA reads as TGTGCCTGGAGGGACAGGGAGGTCTACAATGAGCAGTTCTTC. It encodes CAWRDREVYNEQFF.

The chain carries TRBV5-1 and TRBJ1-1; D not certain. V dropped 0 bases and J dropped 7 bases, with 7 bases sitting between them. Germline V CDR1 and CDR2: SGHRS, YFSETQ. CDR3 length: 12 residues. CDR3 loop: CASSLDSNEAFF. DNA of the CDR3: TGCGCCAGCAGCTTGGATTCAAATGAAGCTTTCTTT.

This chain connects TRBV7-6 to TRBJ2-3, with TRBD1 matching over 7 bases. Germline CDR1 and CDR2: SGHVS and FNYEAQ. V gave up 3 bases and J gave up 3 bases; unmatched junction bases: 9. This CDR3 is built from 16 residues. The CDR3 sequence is CASSFSTGLLTDTQYF. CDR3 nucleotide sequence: TGTGCCAGCAGCTTCTCGACAGGGTTGTTAACAGATACGCAGTATTTT.